Reported below is one TCR beta chain. Profiled with immunoSEQ multiplex PCR; TCRdb holds only in-frame clones, not every one. The sample lists roughly 190,000 clones; around 85% were seen once. In germline, CDR1 is SNHLY, CDR2 FYNNEI. The J segment lost 5 bases and the V segment lost 4 bases, leaving 20 bases of the junction unmatched. The CDR3 covers 19 residues. The data belong to a study of blood T cell repertoires in COVID-19. In the study overall: The study drew acute and convalescent COVID-19 samples from the United States, Italy and Spain.

This TCR derives from an older woman with acute or convalescent COVID-19. This chain joins TRBV2 and TRBJ2-5; 9 nucleotides align to TRBD1. The specimen sequenced was peripheral blood. CDR3 sequence (DNA): TGTGCCAGCAGTGGGATGGACAGGGGTACCCGAGTCGTTCGGGAGACCCAGTACTTC. It specifies CASSGMDRGTRVVRETQYF.